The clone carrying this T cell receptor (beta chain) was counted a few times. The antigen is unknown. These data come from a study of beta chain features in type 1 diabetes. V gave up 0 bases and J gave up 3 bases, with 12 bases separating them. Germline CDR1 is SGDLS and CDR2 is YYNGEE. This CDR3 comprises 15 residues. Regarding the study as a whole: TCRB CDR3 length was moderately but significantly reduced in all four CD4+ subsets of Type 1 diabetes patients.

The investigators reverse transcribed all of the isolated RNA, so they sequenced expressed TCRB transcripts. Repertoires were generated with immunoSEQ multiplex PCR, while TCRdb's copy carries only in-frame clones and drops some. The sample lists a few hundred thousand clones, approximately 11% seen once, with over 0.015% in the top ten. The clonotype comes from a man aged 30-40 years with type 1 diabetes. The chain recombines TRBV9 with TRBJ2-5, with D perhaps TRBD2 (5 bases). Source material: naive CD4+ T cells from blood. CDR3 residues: CASSVASSEEETQYF. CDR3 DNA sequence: TGTGCCAGCAGCGTAGCTAGCTCAGAAGAAGAGACCCAGTACTTC.